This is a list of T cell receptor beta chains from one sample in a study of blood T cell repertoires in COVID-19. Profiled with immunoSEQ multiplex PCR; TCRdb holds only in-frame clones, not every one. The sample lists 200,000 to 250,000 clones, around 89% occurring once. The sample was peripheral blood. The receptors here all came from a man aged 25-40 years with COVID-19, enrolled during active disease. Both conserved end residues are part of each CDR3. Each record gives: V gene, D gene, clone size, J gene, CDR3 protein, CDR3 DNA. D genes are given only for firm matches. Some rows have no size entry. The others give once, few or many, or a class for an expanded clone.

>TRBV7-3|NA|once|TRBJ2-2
CASSSLTGAGELFF
TGTGCCAGCAGCTCCCTCACCGGTGCCGGGGAGCTGTTTTTT
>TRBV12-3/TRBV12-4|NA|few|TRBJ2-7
CASSLRPSSEQYF
TGTGCCAGCAGTTTAAGGCCCTCTAGCGAGCAGTACTTC
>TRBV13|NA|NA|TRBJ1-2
CASSLGRTYGYTF
TGTGCCAGCAGCTTGGGCCGCACCTATGGCTACACCTTC
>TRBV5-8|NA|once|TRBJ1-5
CASSLASGGGSNQPQHF
TGTGCCAGCAGCTTGGCCTCGGGGGGGGGAAGCAATCAGCCCCAGCATTTT
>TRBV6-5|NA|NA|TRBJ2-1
CASRPGEQFF
TGTGCCAGCAGACCAGGCGAGCAGTTCTTC
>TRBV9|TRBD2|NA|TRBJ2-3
CASSAVAGFTDTQYF
TGTGCCAGCAGCGCAGTAGCGGGGTTCACAGATACGCAGTATTTT
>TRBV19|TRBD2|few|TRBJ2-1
CASSIRTSGGNEQFF
TGTGCCAGTAGTATACGGACTAGCGGGGGGAATGAGCAGTTCTTC
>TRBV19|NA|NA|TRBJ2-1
CASRTAEARNEQFF
TGTGCCAGTAGGACGGCGGAGGCACGCAATGAGCAGTTCTTC
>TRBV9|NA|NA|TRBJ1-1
CASSGPGGRHTEAFF
TGTGCCAGCAGCGGGCCGGGGGGTAGGCACACTGAAGCTTTCTTT
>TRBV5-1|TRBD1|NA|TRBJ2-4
CASSPGDRASRNIQYF
TGCGCCAGCAGCCCTGGGGACAGGGCGAGTCGAAACATTCAGTACTTC
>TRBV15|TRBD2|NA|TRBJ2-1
CATSTRLAVYEQFF
TGTGCCACCAGCACCCGACTAGCAGTATATGAGCAGTTCTTC
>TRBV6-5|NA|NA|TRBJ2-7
CASSTTVTLYEQYF
TGTGCCAGCAGTACGACAGTTACTCTCTACGAGCAGTACTTC
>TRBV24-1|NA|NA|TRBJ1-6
CATSTTESNSPLHF
TGTGCCACCAGTACCACAGAATCTAATTCACCCCTCCACTTT
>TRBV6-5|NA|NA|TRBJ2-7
CASIRGREQYF
TGTGCCAGCATCCGAGGGAGAGAGCAGTACTTC
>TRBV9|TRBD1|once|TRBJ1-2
CASSLGTAANYGYTF
TGTGCCAGCAGCCTCGGGACAGCCGCTAACTATGGCTACACCTTC
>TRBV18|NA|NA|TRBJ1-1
CASSPGQTNTEAFF
TGTGCCAGCTCACCTGGGCAGACAAACACTGAAGCTTTCTTT
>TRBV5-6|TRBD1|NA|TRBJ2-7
CASSLVGRGQGRYEQYF
TGTGCCAGCAGCTTGGTTGGCCGGGGACAGGGGCGCTACGAGCAGTACTTC
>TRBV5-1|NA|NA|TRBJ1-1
CASSLVGGAGTEAFF
TGCGCCAGCAGCTTGGTTGGGGGCGCGGGCACTGAAGCTTTCTTT
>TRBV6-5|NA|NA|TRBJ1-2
CASSYSSTGPSSYTF
TGTGCCAGCAGTTACTCGAGTACAGGGCCCTCGAGCTACACCTTC
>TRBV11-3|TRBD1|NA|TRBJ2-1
CASSLVGTGGNEQFF
TGTGCCAGCAGCTTAGTGGGGACAGGGGGCAATGAGCAGTTCTTC
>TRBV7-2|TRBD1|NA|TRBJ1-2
CASSPLGTGFGYTF
TGTGCCAGCAGCCCACTGGGGACAGGGTTTGGCTACACCTTC
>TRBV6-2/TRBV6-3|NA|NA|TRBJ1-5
CASSYRGNQPQHF
TGTGCCAGCAGTTATAGAGGCAATCAGCCCCAGCATTTT
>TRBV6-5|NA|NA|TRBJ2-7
CASTSGNSYEQYF
TGTGCCAGCACGAGCGGTAACTCCTACGAGCAGTACTTC